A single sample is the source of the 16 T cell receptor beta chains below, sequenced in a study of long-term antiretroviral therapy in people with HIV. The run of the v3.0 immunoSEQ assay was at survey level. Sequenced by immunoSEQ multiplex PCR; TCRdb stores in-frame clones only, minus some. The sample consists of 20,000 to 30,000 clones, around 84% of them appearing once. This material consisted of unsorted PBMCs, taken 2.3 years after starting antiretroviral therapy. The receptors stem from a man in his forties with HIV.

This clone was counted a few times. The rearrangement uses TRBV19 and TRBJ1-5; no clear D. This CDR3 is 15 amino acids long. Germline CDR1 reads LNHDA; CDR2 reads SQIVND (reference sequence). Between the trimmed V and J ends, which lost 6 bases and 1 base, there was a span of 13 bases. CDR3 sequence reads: CASRLTAGSNQPQHF. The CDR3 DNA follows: TGTGCCAGTAGACTCACTGCGGGGAGCAATCAGCCCCAGCATTTT.

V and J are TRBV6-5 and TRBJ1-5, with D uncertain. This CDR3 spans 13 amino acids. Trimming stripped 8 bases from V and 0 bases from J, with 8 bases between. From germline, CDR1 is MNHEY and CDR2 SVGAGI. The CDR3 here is CASRLDSNQPQHF. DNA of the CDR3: TGTGCCAGCCGATTGGATAGCAATCAGCCCCAGCATTTT.

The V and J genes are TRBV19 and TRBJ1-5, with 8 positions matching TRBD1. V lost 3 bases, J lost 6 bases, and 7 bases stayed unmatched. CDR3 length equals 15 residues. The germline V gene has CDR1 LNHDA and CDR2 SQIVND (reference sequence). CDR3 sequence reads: CASSIVAGGSQPQHF. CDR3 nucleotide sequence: TGTGCCAGTAGTATTGTCGCAGGGGGCAGTCAGCCCCAGCATTTT.

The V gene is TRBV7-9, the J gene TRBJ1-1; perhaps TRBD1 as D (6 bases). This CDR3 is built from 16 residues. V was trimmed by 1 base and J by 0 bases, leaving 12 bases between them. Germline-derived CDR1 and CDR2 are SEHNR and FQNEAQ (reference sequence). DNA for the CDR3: TGTGCCAGCAGCTTAGTTGGGGGGCTCTTGAACACTGAAGCTTTCTTT. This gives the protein CASSLVGGLLNTEAFF.

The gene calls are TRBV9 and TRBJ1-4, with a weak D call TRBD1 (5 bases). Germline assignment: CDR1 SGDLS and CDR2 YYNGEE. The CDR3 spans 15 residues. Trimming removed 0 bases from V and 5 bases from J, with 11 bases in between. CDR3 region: CASSVAGGENEKLFF. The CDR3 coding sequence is TGTGCCAGCAGCGTAGCGGGGGGGGAGAATGAAAAACTGTTTTTT.

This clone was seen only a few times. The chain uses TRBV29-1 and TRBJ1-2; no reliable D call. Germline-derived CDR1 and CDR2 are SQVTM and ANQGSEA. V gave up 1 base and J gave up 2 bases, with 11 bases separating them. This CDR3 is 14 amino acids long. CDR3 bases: TGCAGCGTTGAAGGACCGAATGGGAACTATGGCTACACCTTC. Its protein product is CSVEGPNGNYGYTF.

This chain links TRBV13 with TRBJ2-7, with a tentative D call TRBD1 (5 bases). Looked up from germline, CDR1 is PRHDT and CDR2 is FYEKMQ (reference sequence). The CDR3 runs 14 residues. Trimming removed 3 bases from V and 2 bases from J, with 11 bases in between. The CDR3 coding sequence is TGTGCCAGCAGCTTGAAGGGGCTTCCCTACGAGCAGTACTTC. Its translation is CASSLKGLPYEQYF.

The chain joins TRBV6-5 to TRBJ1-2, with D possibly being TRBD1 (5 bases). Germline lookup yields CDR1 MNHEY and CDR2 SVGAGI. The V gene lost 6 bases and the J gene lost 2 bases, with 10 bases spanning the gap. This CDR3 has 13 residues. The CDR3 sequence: CASSKDTNYGYTF. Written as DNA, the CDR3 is TGTGCCAGCAGCAAGGACACGAACTATGGCTACACCTTC.

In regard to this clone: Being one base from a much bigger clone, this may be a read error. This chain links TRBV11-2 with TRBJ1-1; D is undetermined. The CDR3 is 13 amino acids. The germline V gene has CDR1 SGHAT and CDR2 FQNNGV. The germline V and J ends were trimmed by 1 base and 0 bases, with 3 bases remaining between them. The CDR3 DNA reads TGTGCCAGCAGCTTAGGTGTGAACACTGAAGCTTTCTTT. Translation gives CASSLGVNTEAFF.

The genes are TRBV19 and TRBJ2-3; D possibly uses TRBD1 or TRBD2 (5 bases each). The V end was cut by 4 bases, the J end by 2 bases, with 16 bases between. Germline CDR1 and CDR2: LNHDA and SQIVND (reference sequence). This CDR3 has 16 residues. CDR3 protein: CASSKGRRLNTDTQYF. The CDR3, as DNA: TGTGCCAGTAGTAAGGGACGCCGACTAAACACAGATACGCAGTATTTT.

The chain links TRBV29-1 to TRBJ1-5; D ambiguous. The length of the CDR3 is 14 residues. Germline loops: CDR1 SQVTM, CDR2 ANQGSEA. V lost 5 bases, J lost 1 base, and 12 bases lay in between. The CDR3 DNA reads TGCAGCGTTCTTATCGGACCGAGCAATCAGCCCCAGCATTTT. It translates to CSVLIGPSNQPQHF.

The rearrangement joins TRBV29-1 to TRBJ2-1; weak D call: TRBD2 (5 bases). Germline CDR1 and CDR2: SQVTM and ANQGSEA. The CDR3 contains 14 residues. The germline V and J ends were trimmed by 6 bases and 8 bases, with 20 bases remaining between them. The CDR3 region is CSVGLDDHPDEQFF. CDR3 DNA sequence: TGCAGCGTAGGACTTGACGACCACCCAGATGAGCAGTTCTTC.

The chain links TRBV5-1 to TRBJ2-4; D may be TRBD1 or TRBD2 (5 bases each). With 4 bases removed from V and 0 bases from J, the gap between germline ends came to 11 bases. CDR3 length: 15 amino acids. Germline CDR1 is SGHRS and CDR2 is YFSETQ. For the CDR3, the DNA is TGCGCCAGCAGCCACACCGGGACAGCCAAAAACATTCAGTACTTC. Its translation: CASSHTGTAKNIQYF.

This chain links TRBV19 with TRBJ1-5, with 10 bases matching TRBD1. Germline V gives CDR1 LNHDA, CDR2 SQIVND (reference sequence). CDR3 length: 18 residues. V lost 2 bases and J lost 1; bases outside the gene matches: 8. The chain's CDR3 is CASSIYGTGVLSNQPQHF. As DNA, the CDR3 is TGTGCCAGTAGTATATACGGGACAGGGGTCTTGAGCAATCAGCCCCAGCATTTT. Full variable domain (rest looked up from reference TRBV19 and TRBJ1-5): DGGITQSPKYLFRKEGQNVTLSCEQNLNHDAMYWYRQDPGQGLRLIYYSQIVNDFQKGDIAEGYSVSREKKESFPLTVTSAQKNPTAFYLCASSIYGTGVLSNQPQHFGDGTRLSIL.

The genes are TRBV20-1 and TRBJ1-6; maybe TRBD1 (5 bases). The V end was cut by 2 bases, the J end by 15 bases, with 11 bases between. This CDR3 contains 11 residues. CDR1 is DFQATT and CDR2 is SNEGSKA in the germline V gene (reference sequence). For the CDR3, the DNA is TGCAGTGCTAGAACCGGGACTTTCCTCCACTTT. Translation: CSARTGTFLHF.

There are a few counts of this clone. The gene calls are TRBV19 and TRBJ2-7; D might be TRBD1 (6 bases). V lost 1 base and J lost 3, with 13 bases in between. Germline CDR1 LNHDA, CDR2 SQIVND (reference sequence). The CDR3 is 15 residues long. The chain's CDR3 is CASSIVRGGGYEQYF. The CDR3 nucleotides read TGTGCCAGTAGTATAGTCAGGGGTGGCGGCTACGAGCAGTACTTC.